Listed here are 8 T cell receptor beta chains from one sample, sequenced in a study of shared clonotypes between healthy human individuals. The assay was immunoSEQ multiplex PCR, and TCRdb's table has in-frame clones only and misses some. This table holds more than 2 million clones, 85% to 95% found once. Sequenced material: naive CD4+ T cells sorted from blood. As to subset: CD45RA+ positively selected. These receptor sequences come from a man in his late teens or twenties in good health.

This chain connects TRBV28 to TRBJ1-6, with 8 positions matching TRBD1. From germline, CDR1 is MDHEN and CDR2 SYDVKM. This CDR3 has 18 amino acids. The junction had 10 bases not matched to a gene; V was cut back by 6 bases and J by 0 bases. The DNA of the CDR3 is TGTGCCAGCAGGTCTGACAGGGGTAGGAGCTCCTATAATTCACCCCTCCACTTT. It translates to CASRSDRGRSSYNSPLHF. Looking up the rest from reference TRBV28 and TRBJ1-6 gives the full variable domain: DVKVTQSSRYLVKRTGEKVFLECVQDMDHENMFWYRQDPGLGLRLIYFSYDVKMKEKGDIPEGYSVSREKKERFSLILESASTNQTSMYLCASRSDRGRSSYNSPLHFGNGTRLTVT.

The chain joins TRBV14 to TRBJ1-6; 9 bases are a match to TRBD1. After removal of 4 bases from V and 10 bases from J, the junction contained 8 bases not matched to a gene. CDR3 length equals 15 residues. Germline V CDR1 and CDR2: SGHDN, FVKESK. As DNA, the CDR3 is TGTGCCAGCAGCCGCACACAGGGGGCCCAATCACCCCTCCACTTT. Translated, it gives CASSRTQGAQSPLHF.

The CDR3 spells CASSSGQGRAEAFF. CDR3 nucleotide sequence: TGTGCCAGCTCTTCGGGACAGGGGAGGGCTGAAGCTTTCTTT. The rearrangement uses TRBV18 and TRBJ1-1, with 10 bases lining up with TRBD1. Germline assignment: CDR1 KGHSH and CDR2 LQKENI. The CDR3 loop spans 14 amino acids. V shed 6 bases and J 6 bases; nucleotides not matched to a gene: 7.

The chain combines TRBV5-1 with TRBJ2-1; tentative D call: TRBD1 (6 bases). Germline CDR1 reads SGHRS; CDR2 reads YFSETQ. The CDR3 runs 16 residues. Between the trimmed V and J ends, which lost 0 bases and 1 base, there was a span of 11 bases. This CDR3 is CASSLAKGGSYNEQFF. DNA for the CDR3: TGCGCCAGCAGCTTGGCCAAAGGGGGTTCCTACAATGAGCAGTTCTTC.

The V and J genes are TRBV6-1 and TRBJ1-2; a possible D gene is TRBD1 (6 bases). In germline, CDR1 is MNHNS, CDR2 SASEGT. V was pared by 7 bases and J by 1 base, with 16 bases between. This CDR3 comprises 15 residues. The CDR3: CASIPGGYSNYGYTF. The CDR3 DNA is TGTGCCAGCATCCCCGGGGGCTATAGTAACTATGGCTACACCTTC.

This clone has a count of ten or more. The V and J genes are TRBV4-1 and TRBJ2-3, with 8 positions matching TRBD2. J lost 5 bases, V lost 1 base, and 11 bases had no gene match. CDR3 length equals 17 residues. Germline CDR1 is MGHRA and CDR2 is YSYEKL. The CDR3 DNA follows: TGCGCCAGCAGCCAAGCCCCTCCGGGGGGGTCGGGAGATACGCAGTATTTT. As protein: CASSQAPPGGSGDTQYF.

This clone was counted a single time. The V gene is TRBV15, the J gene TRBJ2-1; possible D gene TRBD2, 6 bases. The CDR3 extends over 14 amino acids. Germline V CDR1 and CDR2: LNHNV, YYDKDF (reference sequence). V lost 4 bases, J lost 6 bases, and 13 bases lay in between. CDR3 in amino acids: CATSTPGLGNEQFF. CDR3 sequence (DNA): TGTGCCACCAGCACCCCGGGACTGGGCAATGAGCAGTTCTTC.

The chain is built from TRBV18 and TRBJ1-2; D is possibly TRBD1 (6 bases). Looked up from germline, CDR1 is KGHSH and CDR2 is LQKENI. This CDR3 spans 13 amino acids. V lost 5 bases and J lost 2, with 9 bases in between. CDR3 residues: CASSDGQNYGYTF. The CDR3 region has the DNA TGTGCCAGCTCAGACGGACAGAACTATGGCTACACCTTC.